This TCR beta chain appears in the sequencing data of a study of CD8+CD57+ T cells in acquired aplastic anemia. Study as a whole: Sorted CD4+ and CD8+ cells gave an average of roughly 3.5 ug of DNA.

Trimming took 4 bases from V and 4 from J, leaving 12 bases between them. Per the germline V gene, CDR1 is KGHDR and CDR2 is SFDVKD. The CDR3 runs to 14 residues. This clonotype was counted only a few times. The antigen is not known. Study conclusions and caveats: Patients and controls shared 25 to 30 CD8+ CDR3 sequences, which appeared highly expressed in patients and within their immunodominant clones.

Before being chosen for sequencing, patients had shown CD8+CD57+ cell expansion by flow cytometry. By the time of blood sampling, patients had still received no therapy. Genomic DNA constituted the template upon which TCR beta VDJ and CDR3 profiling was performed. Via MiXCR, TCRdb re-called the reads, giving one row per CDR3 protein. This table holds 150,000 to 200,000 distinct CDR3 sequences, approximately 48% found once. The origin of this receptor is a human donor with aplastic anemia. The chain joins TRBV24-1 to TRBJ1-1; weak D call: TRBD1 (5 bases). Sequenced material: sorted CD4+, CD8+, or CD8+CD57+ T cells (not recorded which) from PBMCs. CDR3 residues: CATSERGGGTEAFF. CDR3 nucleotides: TGTGCCACCAGTGAGAGGGGTGGGGGCACTGAAGCTTTCTTT.